This T cell receptor beta chain stems from a study of sequential checkpoint blockade in melanoma (dated by TCRdb to between 2019 and 2020). Concerning the study at large: Using 1:1 randomization, the trial assigned patients either to first-line nivolumab followed by ipilimumab (arm A) or to ipilimumab followed by nivolumab (arm B). Maintenance nivolumab came after each of the two trial sequences. General conclusions and limits of the study: The response-prediction model combining TCR metrics and mutation burden needs validation in larger, independent patient cohorts.

What this sample's treatment or condition label stands for: randomized to nivolumab then ipilimumab (arm A) or the reverse (arm B). No trial patient had received prior DNA-damaging chemotherapy. On a FACS Aria II flow cytometer, live CD3+CD8+ cells that were negative for CD19 and CD56 were sorted from thawed PBMCs. CheckMate 064, a randomized, open-label phase II trial of sequential checkpoint blockade, was the source of the samples, all of which came from patients with melanoma. Peripheral blood mononuclear cells were obtained through leukapheresis, purified using Ficoll-Paque, and frozen in human serum containing approximately 9.1% DMSO. Purity of sorted blood CD3+CD8+ cells was verified at >95% immediately after sorting, followed by DNA extraction. V and J are trimmed by 5 bases and 6 bases, and the gene matches miss 0 bases of the junction. Measured from the cysteine to the phenylalanine, the CDR3 is 11 residues long. Only CDR3 DNA is held: 33 bases, read in frame from base 1. The germline V gene supplies CDR1 SGHVS and CDR2 FQNEAQ.

The immunoSEQ Assay was used to immunosequence TCRbeta CDR3 regions from genomic DNA. Before high-throughput sequencing, genomic DNA was amplified using bias-controlled multiplex PCR. Under the source paper's analysis protocol: To quantify the absolute abundance of each unique TCRbeta CDR3 region, the sequences were collapsed and filtered. Clonality was defined as 1 minus Pielou's evenness and was calculated using productive rearrangements only. A previously published method was used to identify clones with significantly greater frequencies in on-treatment samples than in baseline samples. TCRdb mirrors the immuneACCESS table, restricted to in-frame sequences. Some clones are absent from its copies; in checked studies, under half trace to an unresolved V gene, and the reason for the others is unknown. V and J calls and clone size are as listed in that table; D and trimming were resolved from the DNA. The sample table records some 2,900 clones; 50% to 75% of these occur just once. About a fifth of the sample is taken by the ten largest.

As regards this clone: The antigen this receptor binds is unknown. No base qualities exist here, and no much larger clone lies one base off it.

This clonotype originated in a human donor with melanoma. The source material was CD8+ T cells sorted from blood (inferred from file names), sampled from a patient given nivolumab and ipilimumab in sequence. This chain is built from TRBV7-8 and TRBJ1-1, with 7 central nucleotides matching TRBD1. The encoded CDR3 is CASSQGAEAFF. The nucleotide sequence is given as TGTGCCAGCAGCCAGGGGGCTGAAGCTTTCTTT.